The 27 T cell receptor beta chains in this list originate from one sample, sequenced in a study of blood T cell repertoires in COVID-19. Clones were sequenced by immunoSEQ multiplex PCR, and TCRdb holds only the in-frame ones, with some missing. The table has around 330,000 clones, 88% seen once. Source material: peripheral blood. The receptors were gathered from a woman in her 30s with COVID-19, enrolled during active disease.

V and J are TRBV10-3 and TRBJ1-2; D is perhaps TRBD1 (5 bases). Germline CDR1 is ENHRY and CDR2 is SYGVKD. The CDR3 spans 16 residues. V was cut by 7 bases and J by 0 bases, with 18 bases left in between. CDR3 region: CAINPGRNVANYGYTF. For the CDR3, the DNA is TGTGCCATCAACCCAGGGAGGAACGTAGCTAACTATGGCTACACCTTC.

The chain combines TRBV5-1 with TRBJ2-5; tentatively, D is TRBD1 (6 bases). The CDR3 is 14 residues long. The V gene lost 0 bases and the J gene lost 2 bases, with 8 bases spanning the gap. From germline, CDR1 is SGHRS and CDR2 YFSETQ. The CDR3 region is CASSLDRVQETQYF. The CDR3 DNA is TGCGCCAGCAGCTTGGACAGGGTTCAAGAGACCCAGTACTTC. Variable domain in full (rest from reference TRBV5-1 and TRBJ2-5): KAGVTQTPRYLIKTRGQQVTLSCSPISGHRSVSWYQQTPGQGLQFLFEYFSETQRNKGNFPGRFSGRQFSNSRSEMNVSTLELGDSALYLCASSLDRVQETQYFGPGTRLLVL.

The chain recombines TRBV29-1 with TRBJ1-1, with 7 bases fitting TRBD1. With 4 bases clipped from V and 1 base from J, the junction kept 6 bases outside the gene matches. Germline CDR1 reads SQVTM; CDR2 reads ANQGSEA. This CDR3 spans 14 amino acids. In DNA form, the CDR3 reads TGCAGCGTTGCCGAGGACAGGAGGAACACTGAAGCTTTCTTT. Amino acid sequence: CSVAEDRRNTEAFF.

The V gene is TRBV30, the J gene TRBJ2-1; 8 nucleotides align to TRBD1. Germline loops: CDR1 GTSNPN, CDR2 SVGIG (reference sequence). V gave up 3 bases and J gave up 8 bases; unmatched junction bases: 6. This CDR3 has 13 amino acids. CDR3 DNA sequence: TGTGCCTGGAGCCAACTGACAGGGGATGAGCAGTTCTTC. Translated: CAWSQLTGDEQFF.

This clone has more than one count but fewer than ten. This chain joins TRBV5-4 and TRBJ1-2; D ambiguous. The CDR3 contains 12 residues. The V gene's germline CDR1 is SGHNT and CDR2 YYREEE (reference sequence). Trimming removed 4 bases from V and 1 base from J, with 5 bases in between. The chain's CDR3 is CASSQVNYGYTF. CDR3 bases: TGTGCCAGCAGCCAGGTTAACTATGGCTACACCTTC.

The CDR3 reads CASSEGGQPQHF. For the CDR3, the DNA is TGTGCCAGCAGTGAGGGGGGACAGCCCCAGCATTTT. This sequence joins TRBV6-1 and TRBJ1-5, with TRBD1 as a possible D gene (5 bases). Trimming cost V 3 bases and J 7 bases, with 7 bases left between them. The germline V gene encodes CDR1 MNHNS and CDR2 SASEGT. The CDR3 contains 12 residues.

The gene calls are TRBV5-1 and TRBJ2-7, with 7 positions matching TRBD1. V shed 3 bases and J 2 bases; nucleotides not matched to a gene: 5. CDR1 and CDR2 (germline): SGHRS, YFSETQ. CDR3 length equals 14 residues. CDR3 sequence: CASSSDRVTYEQYF. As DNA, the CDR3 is TGCGCCAGCAGCTCCGACAGGGTAACCTACGAGCAGTACTTC.

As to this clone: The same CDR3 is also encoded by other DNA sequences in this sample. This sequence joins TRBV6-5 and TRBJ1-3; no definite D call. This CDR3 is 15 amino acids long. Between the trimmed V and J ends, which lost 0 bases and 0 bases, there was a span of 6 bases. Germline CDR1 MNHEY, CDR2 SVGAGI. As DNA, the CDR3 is TGTGCCAGCAGTTACTCAGGGAGCTCTGGAAACACCATATATTTT. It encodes CASSYSGSSGNTIYF.

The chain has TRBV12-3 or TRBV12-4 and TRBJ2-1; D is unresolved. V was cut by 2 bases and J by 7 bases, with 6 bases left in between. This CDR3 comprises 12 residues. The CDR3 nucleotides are TGTGCCAGCAGTTTACCCGGTAATGAGCAGTTCTTC. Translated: CASSLPGNEQFF.

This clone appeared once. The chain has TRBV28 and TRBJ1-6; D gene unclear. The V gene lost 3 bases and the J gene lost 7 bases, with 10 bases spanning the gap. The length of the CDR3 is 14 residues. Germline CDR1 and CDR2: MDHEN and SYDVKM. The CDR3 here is CASSFVPTNSPLHF. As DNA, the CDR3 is TGTGCCAGCAGTTTTGTACCTACCAATTCACCCCTCCACTTT.

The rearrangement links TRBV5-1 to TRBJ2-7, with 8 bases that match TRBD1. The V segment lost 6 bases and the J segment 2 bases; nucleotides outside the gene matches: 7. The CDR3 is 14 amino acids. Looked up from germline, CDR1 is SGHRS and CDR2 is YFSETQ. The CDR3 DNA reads TGCGCCAGCAACCCGACAGGGGAGACCTACGAGCAGTACTTC. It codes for CASNPTGETYEQYF.

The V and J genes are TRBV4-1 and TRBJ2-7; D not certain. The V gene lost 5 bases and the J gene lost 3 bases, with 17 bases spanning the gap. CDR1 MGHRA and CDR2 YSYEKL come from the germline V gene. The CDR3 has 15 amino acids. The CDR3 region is CASSFAPVPSYEQYF. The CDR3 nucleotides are TGCGCCAGCAGCTTCGCCCCTGTCCCCAGCTACGAGCAGTACTTC.

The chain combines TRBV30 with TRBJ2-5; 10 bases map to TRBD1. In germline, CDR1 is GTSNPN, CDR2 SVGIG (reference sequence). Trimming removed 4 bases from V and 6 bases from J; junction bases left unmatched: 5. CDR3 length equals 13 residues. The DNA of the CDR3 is TGTGCCTGGATGGGACAGGGGCTTAAGACCCAGTACTTC. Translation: CAWMGQGLKTQYF.

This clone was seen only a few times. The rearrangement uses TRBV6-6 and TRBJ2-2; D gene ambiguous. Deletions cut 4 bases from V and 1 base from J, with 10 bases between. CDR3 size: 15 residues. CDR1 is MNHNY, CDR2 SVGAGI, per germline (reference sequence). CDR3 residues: CASSSNYKNTGELFF. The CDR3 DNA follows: TGTGCCAGCAGTTCCAACTACAAGAACACCGGGGAGCTGTTTTTT.

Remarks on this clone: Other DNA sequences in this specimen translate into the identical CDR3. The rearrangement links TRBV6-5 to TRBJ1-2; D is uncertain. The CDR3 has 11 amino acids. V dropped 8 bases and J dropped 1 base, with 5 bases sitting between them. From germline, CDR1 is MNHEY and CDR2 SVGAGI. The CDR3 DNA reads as TGTGCCAGCTATAGTAACTATGGCTACACCTTC. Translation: CASYSNYGYTF.

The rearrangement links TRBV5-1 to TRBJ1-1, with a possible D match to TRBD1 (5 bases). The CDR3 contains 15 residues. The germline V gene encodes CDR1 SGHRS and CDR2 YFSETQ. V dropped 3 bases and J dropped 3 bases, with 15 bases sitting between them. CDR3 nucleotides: TGCGCCAGCAGCTCATCTCGACAGTCTCACACTGAAGCTTTCTTT. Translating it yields CASSSSRQSHTEAFF.

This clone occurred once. As DNA, the CDR3 is TGTGCCAGCAGTACAGGGGGTACTGAAGCTTTCTTT. It specifies CASSTGGTEAFF. The rearrangement uses TRBV6-5 and TRBJ1-1; 8 bases fit TRBD1. V gave up 5 bases and J gave up 5 bases; unmatched junction bases: 1. The CDR3 sequence is 12 residues long. In germline, CDR1 is MNHEY, CDR2 SVGAGI.

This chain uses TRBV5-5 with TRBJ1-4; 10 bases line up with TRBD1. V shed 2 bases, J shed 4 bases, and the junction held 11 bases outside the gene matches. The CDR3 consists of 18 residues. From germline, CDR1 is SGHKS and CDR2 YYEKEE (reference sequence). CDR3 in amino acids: CASSLTGQGSRDNEKLFF. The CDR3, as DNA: TGTGCCAGCAGCTTAACGGGACAGGGGAGTAGGGATAATGAAAAACTGTTTTTT.

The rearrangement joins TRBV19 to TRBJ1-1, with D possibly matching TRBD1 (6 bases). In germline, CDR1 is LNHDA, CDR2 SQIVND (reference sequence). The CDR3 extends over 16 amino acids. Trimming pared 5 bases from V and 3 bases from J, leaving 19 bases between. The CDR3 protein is CASSGGSTGGHTEAFF. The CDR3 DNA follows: TGTGCCAGTAGTGGGGGCTCGACGGGGGGCCACACTGAAGCTTTCTTT.

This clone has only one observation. Here the CDR3 DNA reads TGTGCCAGCAGCGAAACCTCTAGCGGGAATGGTGATACGCAGTATTTT. This encodes CASSETSSGNGDTQYF. The chain uses TRBV6-1 and TRBJ2-3; 9 bases fit TRBD2. Germline V lookup: CDR1 MNHNS, CDR2 SASEGT. The J segment lost 6 bases and the V segment lost 6 bases, leaving 13 bases of the junction unmatched. The CDR3 has 16 residues.

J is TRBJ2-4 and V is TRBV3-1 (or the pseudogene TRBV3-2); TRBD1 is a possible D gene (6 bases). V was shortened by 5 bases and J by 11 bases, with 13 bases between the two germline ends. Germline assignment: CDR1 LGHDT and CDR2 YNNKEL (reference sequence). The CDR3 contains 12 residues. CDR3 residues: CASSSGQLFQYF. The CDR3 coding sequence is TGTGCCAGCAGCTCCGGACAGTTATTTCAGTACTTC.

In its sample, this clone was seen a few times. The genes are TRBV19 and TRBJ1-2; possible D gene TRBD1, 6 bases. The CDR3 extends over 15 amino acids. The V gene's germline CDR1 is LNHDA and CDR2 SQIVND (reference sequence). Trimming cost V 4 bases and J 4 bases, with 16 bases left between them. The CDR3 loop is CASSTRLDRLYGYTF. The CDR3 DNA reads TGTGCCAGTAGTACTCGCTTGGACAGACTCTATGGCTACACCTTC.

The CDR3 is CASSKGQLNTGELFF. The CDR3 DNA is TGTGCCAGCAGTAAGGGACAGTTAAACACCGGGGAGCTGTTTTTT. The rearrangement uses TRBV9 and TRBJ2-2; the match to TRBD1 covers 7 bases. There are 15 residues in the CDR3. V trimming: 5 bases; J trimming: 2 bases; junction bases outside the gene matches: 6. CDR1 SGDLS and CDR2 YYNGEE come from the germline V gene.

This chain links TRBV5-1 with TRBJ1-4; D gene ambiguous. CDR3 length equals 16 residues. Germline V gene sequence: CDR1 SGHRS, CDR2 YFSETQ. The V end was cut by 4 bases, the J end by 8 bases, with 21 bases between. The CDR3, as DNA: TGCGCCAGCAGCCCTTGGCGGCGGGGAGGAGAGGAAAAACTGTTTTTT. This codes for CASSPWRRGGEEKLFF.

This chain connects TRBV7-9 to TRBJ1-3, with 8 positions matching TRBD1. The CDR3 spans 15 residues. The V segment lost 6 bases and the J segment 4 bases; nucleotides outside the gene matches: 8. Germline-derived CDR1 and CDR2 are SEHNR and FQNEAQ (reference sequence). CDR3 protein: CASREAGGLGNTIYF. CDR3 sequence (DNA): TGTGCCAGCAGAGAAGCAGGGGGCTTGGGAAACACCATATATTTT.

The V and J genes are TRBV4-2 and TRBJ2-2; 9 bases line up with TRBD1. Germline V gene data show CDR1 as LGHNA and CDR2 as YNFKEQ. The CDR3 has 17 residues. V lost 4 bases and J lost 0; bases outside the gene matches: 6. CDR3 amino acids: CASSLIGTGTNTGELFF. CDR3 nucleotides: TGTGCCAGCAGCCTAATTGGGACAGGGACGAACACCGGGGAGCTGTTTTTT.

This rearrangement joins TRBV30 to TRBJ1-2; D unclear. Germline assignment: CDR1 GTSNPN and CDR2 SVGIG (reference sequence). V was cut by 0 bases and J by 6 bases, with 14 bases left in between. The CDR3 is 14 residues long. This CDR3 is CAWSVSFAFDGYTF. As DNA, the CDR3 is TGTGCCTGGAGTGTATCTTTTGCGTTCGATGGCTACACCTTC.